Described below is a single T cell receptor beta chain sequence and its context. Its target is unknown. This sample stems from a study of cytomegalovirus exposure and HLA in healthy donors. Study observations and caveats: The authors enumerated roughly 160 TCR beta chains as linked to cytomegalovirus. High sensitivity and specificity were reportedly achieved when the classifier diagnosed cytomegalovirus status. It was confirmed in vitro that a few of the CMV-associated chains were specific for CMV antigens.

The donors were in the roughly 120-subject validation cohort; that cohort was separate from the 666-subject first cohort. This CDR3 is 13 amino acids long. The germline CDR1 and CDR2 sequences are SGHRS and YFSETQ. V dropped 3 bases and J dropped 4 bases, with 10 bases sitting between them. Assay: immunoSEQ multiplex PCR; the TCRdb copy retains only in-frame clones and omits some. The repertoire holds around 60,000 clones, with more than 80% as singletons. The clonotype comes from a man between 18 and 35 years old in good health and CMV-seronegative. V gene TRBV5-1 combines with J gene TRBJ2-5; D might be TRBD2 (6 bases). The sequencing sample was made of PBMCs. The CDR3 here is CASSSGVRETQYF. As DNA, the CDR3 is TGCGCCAGCAGCTCGGGAGTGAGAGAGACCCAGTACTTC.